Listed here are 28 T cell receptor beta chains from one sample, sequenced in a study of T cells after yellow fever vaccination. TCRdb re-called the 5' RACE reads with MiXCR, one entry per CDR3 protein. The table records 310,000 or so distinct CDR3 sequences, around 6.8% of them present only once. The sample was PBMCs, taken roughly 46 days after the first yellow fever vaccination. Receptor source: a man aged 18 to 35 who received the YFV17D yellow fever vaccine.

The J gene is TRBJ1-1, the V gene TRBV6-1, with 10 bases that match TRBD1. The CDR3 totals 15 residues. The V and J ends lost 8 bases and 2 bases, in that order; junction bases with no gene match: 8. Looked up from germline, CDR1 is MNHNS and CDR2 is SASEGT. The DNA for the CDR3 is TGTGCCAGCCGCCGGGACAGGGGCCTCAACACTGAAGCTTTCTTT. This sequence encodes CASRRDRGLNTEAFF.

This clonotype has only a few counts. The chain has TRBV29-1 and TRBJ2-6; no clear D. Germline V CDR1 and CDR2: SQVTM, ANQGSEA. The germline V and J ends were trimmed by 4 bases and 3 bases, with 16 bases remaining between them. The length of the CDR3 is 16 residues. The CDR3: CSVGISRFLGANVLTF. The CDR3, as DNA: TGCAGCGTTGGAATTTCGCGGTTCCTTGGGGCCAACGTCCTGACTTTC.

This clonotype was detected many times. The chain joins TRBV4-1 to TRBJ1-6; a weak D match, TRBD1 (5 bases). The CDR3 has 14 amino acids. V lost 3 bases and J lost 7, with 10 bases in between. CDR1 MGHRA and CDR2 YSYEKL come from the germline V gene. The CDR3 spells CASSHLRQNSPLHF. CDR3 in DNA: TGCGCCAGCAGCCACCTAAGACAGAATTCACCCCTCCACTTT.

Ten or more counts support this clonotype. Here the CDR3 reads CASSLMDGQETQYF. DNA of the CDR3: TGTGCCAGCAGCTTGATGGACGGACAAGAGACCCAGTACTTC. The V call is TRBV7-2, the J call TRBJ2-5, with unresolved D. Per germline, CDR1 SGHTA and CDR2 FQGNSA. With 3 bases removed from V and 2 bases from J, the gap between germline ends came to 10 bases. The CDR3 is 14 residues long.

This clonotype was observed a few times. The chain employs TRBV15 and TRBJ2-1; 7 bases fit TRBD1. CDR3 length: 14 residues. The V gene end was trimmed by 0 bases and the J gene end by 7 bases; junction bases not matched to a gene: 3. Looked up from germline, CDR1 is LNHNV and CDR2 is YYDKDF (reference sequence). In DNA, the CDR3 is TGTGCCACCAGCAGAGATTCCAGGGGGAATGAGCAGTTCTTC. The encoded protein is CATSRDSRGNEQFF.

This clonotype was seen a handful of times. The chain couples TRBV7-9 to TRBJ2-5; 13 bases fit TRBD2. V was pared by 5 bases and J by 5 bases, with 5 bases of the junction left unmatched. The CDR3 consists of 15 residues. Germline assignment: CDR1 SEHNR and CDR2 FQNEAQ (reference sequence). This CDR3 is CASSTTSGGFETQYF. The CDR3 DNA is TGTGCCAGCAGCACGACTAGCGGGGGGTTTGAGACCCAGTACTTC.

This clonotype was counted a few times. This chain links TRBV7-9 with TRBJ1-1; D is unresolved. The CDR3 contains 12 residues. Trimming took 5 bases from V and 4 from J, leaving 8 bases between them. Germline V gene lookup returns CDR1 SEHNR and CDR2 FQNEAQ (reference sequence). This CDR3 is CASSKASTEAFF. DNA of the CDR3: TGTGCCAGCAGCAAGGCGAGCACTGAAGCTTTCTTT.

The table lists this clonotype with a few counts. This rearrangement joins TRBV4-3 to TRBJ2-1; TRBD1 matches at 9 bases. Germline V CDR1 and CDR2: LGHNA, YSLEER. The CDR3 length is 17 residues. The junction had 7 bases not matched to a gene; V was cut back by 0 bases and J by 4 bases. The CDR3 is CASSQDLGDRAYNEQFF. The CDR3, as DNA: TGCGCCAGCAGCCAAGATCTCGGGGACAGGGCTTACAATGAGCAGTTCTTC.

This clonotype came up many times. The rearrangement links TRBV7-2 to TRBJ2-2, with D tentatively TRBD1 or TRBD2 (5 bases each). The CDR3 is 15 residues long. Germline loops: CDR1 SGHTA, CDR2 FQGNSA. Trimming removed 5 bases from V and 6 bases from J, with 16 bases in between. DNA of the CDR3: TGTGCCAGCAGCCTCCCGTGGGGGATGGCCGGGGAGCTGTTTTTT. This translates into CASSLPWGMAGELFF.

This clonotype has more than one count but fewer than ten. The V gene is TRBV5-6, the J gene TRBJ2-5; D is ambiguous. This CDR3 is 16 amino acids long. V dropped 1 base and J dropped 6 bases, with 19 bases sitting between them. CDR1 and CDR2 (germline): SGHDT, YYEEEE. CDR3 protein: CASSLRVFGSGKTQYF. The CDR3 coding sequence is TGTGCCAGCAGCTTGCGGGTTTTTGGTTCCGGAAAGACCCAGTACTTC.

The V gene is TRBV11-2, the J gene TRBJ2-3; D gene ambiguous. Between the trimmed V and J ends, which lost 4 bases and 2 bases, there was a span of 13 bases. There are 15 residues in the CDR3. The germline CDR1 and CDR2 sequences are SGHAT and FQNNGV. The CDR3 protein is CASSSLRANTDTQYF. The CDR3 DNA is TGTGCCAGCAGCTCTCTACGGGCGAACACAGATACGCAGTATTTT.

This clonotype was picked up many times. This chain links TRBV5-1 with TRBJ1-1; no reliable D call. The CDR3 is made up of 14 amino acids. Per the germline V gene, CDR1 is SGHRS and CDR2 is YFSETQ. The ends were cut back, 0 bases at V and 1 base at J, with 7 bases in the middle. CDR3 residues: CASSLEIANTEAFF. The DNA of the CDR3 is TGCGCCAGCAGCTTGGAGATAGCGAACACTGAAGCTTTCTTT.

This clonotype was detected a few times. The rearrangement uses TRBV5-1 and TRBJ2-1; D not certain. This CDR3 has 13 amino acids. Germline V CDR1 and CDR2: SGHRS, YFSETQ. V lost 1 base, J lost 1 base, and 3 bases lay in between. The CDR3 DNA follows: TGCGCCAGCAGCTTGCAGTCCTACAATGAGCAGTTCTTC. Amino acids: CASSLQSYNEQFF. The full variable domain, with the rest looked up from reference TRBV5-1 and TRBJ2-1, is KAGVTQTPRYLIKTRGQQVTLSCSPISGHRSVSWYQQTPGQGLQFLFEYFSETQRNKGNFPGRFSGRQFSNSRSEMNVSTLELGDSALYLCASSLQSYNEQFFGPGTRLTVL.

In its sample, this clonotype was seen a few times. The J gene is TRBJ1-1, the V gene TRBV6-5; D uncertain. V dropped 6 bases and J dropped 0 bases, with 5 bases sitting between them. Germline CDR1 reads MNHEY; CDR2 reads SVGAGI. This CDR3 is 12 amino acids long. The CDR3 bases are TGTGCCAGCAGGCGATTGAACACTGAAGCTTTCTTT. Protein product: CASRRLNTEAFF.

This chain links TRBV20-1 with TRBJ2-2, with 8 nucleotides matching TRBD2. Per germline, CDR1 DFQATT and CDR2 SNEGSKA (reference sequence). Trimming took 1 base from V and 1 from J; bases not matched to a gene: 8. CDR3 size: 17 residues. CDR3 DNA sequence: TGCAGTGCTAGAGCCGCGGGGGGAGCTTTGAACACCGGGGAGCTGTTTTTT. As protein: CSARAAGGALNTGELFF.

This clonotype was recorded many times. The rearrangement links TRBV5-5 to TRBJ2-2; D is ambiguous. The CDR3 length is 12 residues. Germline V lookup: CDR1 SGHKS, CDR2 YYEKEE (reference sequence). V shed 6 bases and J shed 3 bases, with 6 bases lying between them. The CDR3 here is CASTRDTGELFF. CDR3 sequence (DNA): TGTGCCAGCACCCGGGACACCGGGGAGCTGTTTTTT.

The chain uses TRBV5-1 and TRBJ2-3; 8 bases are shared with TRBD1. There are 17 residues in the CDR3. After removal of 0 bases from V and 5 bases from J, the junction contained 11 bases not matched to a gene. CDR1 is SGHRS, CDR2 YFSETQ, per germline. The CDR3 protein is CASSLASRTGLGDTQYF. Written as DNA, the CDR3 is TGCGCCAGCAGCTTGGCCTCCCGGACAGGGCTCGGAGATACGCAGTATTTT.

The J gene is TRBJ1-2, the V gene TRBV7-2, with 7 bases aligning to TRBD1. The V segment lost 5 bases and the J segment 1 base; nucleotides outside the gene matches: 7. The germline V gene encodes CDR1 SGHTA and CDR2 FQGNSA. The CDR3 contains 15 residues. The CDR3 DNA sequence: TGTGCCAGCAGCCAAGGGGGACAGCTTAACTATGGCTACACCTTC. It encodes CASSQGGQLNYGYTF.

Ten or more counts support this clonotype. This chain joins TRBV10-3 and TRBJ2-3; 9 nucleotides match TRBD1. The CDR3 is 14 residues long. Unmatched junction bases numbered 7, after V lost 8 bases and J lost 4 bases. Looked up from germline, CDR1 is ENHRY and CDR2 is SYGVKD. The CDR3 nucleotides are TGTGCCATCCACCCGGGACAGGGCCCAGATACGCAGTATTTT. It encodes CAIHPGQGPDTQYF.

This clonotype occurred a few times. The chain has TRBV2 and TRBJ1-4; 7 bases line up with TRBD1. This CDR3 contains 16 residues. J was trimmed by 6 bases and V by 1 base; bases with no gene match: 8. Germline CDR1 and CDR2: SNHLY and FYNNEI. CDR3 sequence: CASSEDSRGVDEKLFF. In nucleotides, the CDR3 is TGTGCCAGCAGTGAAGATTCCAGGGGGGTGGATGAAAAACTGTTTTTT.

The sample holds many counts of this clonotype. The V call is TRBV24-1, the J call TRBJ2-3, with 9 positions matching TRBD2. The V segment lost 5 bases and the J segment 0 bases; nucleotides outside the gene matches: 8. The CDR3 length is 17 residues. The germline V gene has CDR1 KGHDR and CDR2 SFDVKD. The CDR3 loop is CATSAPRGGPSTDTQYF. In DNA form, the CDR3 reads TGTGCCACCAGTGCCCCGCGGGGGGGACCTAGCACAGATACGCAGTATTTT.

This clonotype was detected a few times. The V call is TRBV5-4, the J call TRBJ2-5; the match to TRBD1 covers 10 bases. V gave up 4 bases and J gave up 4 bases; unmatched junction bases: 10. The V gene's germline CDR1 is SGHNT and CDR2 YYREEE (reference sequence). This CDR3 has 16 amino acids. This chain's CDR3 is CASSPEVGQGIETQYF. The CDR3 DNA reads as TGTGCCAGCAGCCCAGAAGTGGGACAGGGGATAGAGACCCAGTACTTC.

J is TRBJ1-6 and V is TRBV20-1, with 8 bases matching TRBD1. CDR3 length equals 16 residues. CDR1 is DFQATT and CDR2 is SNEGSKA in the germline V gene (reference sequence). V shed 3 bases and J 9 bases; nucleotides not matched to a gene: 13. The CDR3 DNA follows: TGCAGTGCTAGTTCTCTCCAACAGGGGGTAGGTTCACCCCTCCACTTT. It encodes CSASSLQQGVGSPLHF.

The J gene is TRBJ2-3, the V gene TRBV29-1; D is uncertain. V dropped 4 bases and J dropped 4 bases, with 12 bases sitting between them. The CDR3 length is 13 residues. CDR1 and CDR2 (germline): SQVTM, ANQGSEA. As DNA, the CDR3 is TGCAGCGTTGTAAGGGCAACTTCAGATACGCAGTATTTT. Residues: CSVVRATSDTQYF.

In its sample, this clonotype was seen a few times. The chain links TRBV21-1 to TRBJ2-2; TRBD1 is the table's D call, not checked against the DNA. TRBV21-1 is reported as a pseudogene. The CDR3 covers 15 residues. CDR3 amino acids: CAVPETAPNTGELFF. As DNA, the CDR3 is TGTGCCGTACCAGAGACAGCTCCGAACACCGGGGAGCTGTTTTTT.

Points on this clonotype: The junction shows a germline mismatch at one end, possibly a read error. The chain carries TRBV25-1 and TRBJ2-2; tentatively, D is TRBD1 (6 bases). The CDR3 contains 11 residues. From germline, CDR1 is MGHDK and CDR2 SYGVNS. The CDR3 spells CASSDRGQLQF. In DNA form, the CDR3 reads TGTGCCAGCAGTGACCGTGGACAGCTCCAGTTT.

This clonotype came up a few times. This chain joins TRBV4-3 and TRBJ2-1; 9 nucleotides line up with TRBD2. Germline V gene data show CDR1 as LGHNA and CDR2 as YSLEER. The CDR3 sequence is 15 residues long. Unmatched junction bases numbered 9, after V lost 5 bases and J lost 7 bases. CDR3 sequence (DNA): TGCGCCAGCAGCTCACTAGCGGGCTCGCAGAATGAGCAGTTCTTC. It specifies CASSSLAGSQNEQFF.

This clonotype was detected a few times. CDR3 sequence (DNA): TGCAGCGTTTCACGAAGGGACGGAAACACCATATATTTT. Its protein is CSVSRRDGNTIYF. This chain connects TRBV29-1 to TRBJ1-3; D is perhaps TRBD1 (5 bases). Germline CDR1 is SQVTM and CDR2 is ANQGSEA. Trimming stripped 5 bases from V and 4 bases from J, with 12 bases between. The CDR3 loop spans 13 amino acids.